This TCR beta chain is from a study of blood T cell repertoires in COVID-19. Method: immunoSEQ multiplex PCR; TCRdb's copy keeps in-frame clones and lacks some. The profile covers 200,000 to 300,000 clones, with more than 75% appearing a single time and roughly 3.1% taken by the ten largest. Germline V lookup: CDR1 SGHRS, CDR2 YFSETQ. V lost 8 bases and J lost 1, with 15 bases in between. This CDR3 comprises 14 residues. The gene calls are TRBV5-1 and TRBJ1-1, with D tentatively TRBD1 (6 bases). Sequencing input: PBMCs or T cells enriched from blood (not recorded which). This TCR came from a woman aged 40-49 years with acute COVID-19. In nucleotides, the CDR3 is TGCGCCAGTGGGGGAGGGGGAGCGAACACTGAAGCTTTCTTT. Residues: CASGGGGANTEAFF.